This TCR beta chain was recovered during a study of blood T cell repertoires in COVID-19. Study information: From the United States, Italy and Spain came samples of acute and convalescent COVID-19.

The CDR3 contains 17 residues. With V trimmed by 6 bases and J by 3 bases, 14 bases remained unmatched. The germline V gene encodes CDR1 MNHEY and CDR2 SMNVEV (reference sequence). As handled by the study authors: Estimates of nucleated cell counts were drawn from the amplification of reference gene primers. Libraries were prepared by immunoSEQ multiplex PCR; TCRdb keeps only in-frame clonotypes and omits some of them. V and J calls plus clone size are reproduced from that table; the DNA served to infer D and trimming. The sample has hundreds of thousands of clones, roughly 90% seen once; the top ten hold 0.82%.

J is TRBJ2-1 and V is TRBV27; 7 bases line up with TRBD1. This receptor was taken from a man in his 60s with COVID-19, enrolled during active disease. The sample consisted of peripheral blood. The CDR3 sequence is CASSFRTGTDLYNEQFF. Here the CDR3 DNA reads TGTGCCAGCAGCTTTAGGACCGGGACAGACCTCTACAATGAGCAGTTCTTC.